What follows is one TCR beta chain and its context. This record belongs to a study of cytomegalovirus exposure and HLA in healthy donors. CDR3 length: 14 residues. Trimming took 7 bases from V and 6 from J; bases not matched to a gene: 11. Germline V lookup: CDR1 MNHNS, CDR2 SASEGT. At collection, donors were nominally healthy, but unrecorded immune exposures were probable. The PCR made use of 60 Vbeta and 13 Jbeta primers. The protocol was immunoSEQ multiplex PCR, while the TCRdb copy is restricted to in-frame clones and leaves out a portion. The sample records 150,000 to 200,000 clones, around 85% being singletons.

The gene calls are TRBV6-1 and TRBJ1-2; 7 bases fit TRBD1. The sequencing sample was made of PBMCs. This TCR came from a human donor in good health. As DNA, the CDR3 is TGTGCCAGCAATAACCCCGGGACAGCAAATGGCTACACCTTC. The encoded protein is CASNNPGTANGYTF.